The next 29 T cell receptor beta chains were all read from a single sample in a study of T cell repertoires in cytomegalovirus infection. TCRdb reprocessed the reads via MiXCR and lists one record per CDR3 protein. The sample has around 130,000 distinct CDR3 sequences; 20% to 30% are singletons. The antigens of these receptors remain unknown. The source material was PBMCs, sequenced either directly or after in vitro stimulation (not recorded which). These receptors were collected from a human donor in good health (CMV status not recorded). Some clones in this sample may be carry-over from other donors' samples.

This chain joins TRBV5-6 and TRBJ2-7; weak D call: TRBD2 (6 bases). Germline assignment: CDR1 SGHDT and CDR2 YYEEEE. The V and J ends lost 1 base and 1 base respectively, with 9 bases between them. CDR3 length equals 14 residues. The CDR3 loop is CASSLTSRSYEQYF. The CDR3 region has the DNA TGTGCCAGCAGCTTGACTAGCCGGTCCTACGAGCAGTACTTC.

This clonotype was detected ten times or more. This chain uses TRBV7-9 with TRBJ2-7; 8 positions match TRBD1. With V trimmed by 5 bases and J by 0 bases, 12 bases remained unmatched. CDR3 length: 17 residues. Germline V gene data show CDR1 as SEHNR and CDR2 as FQNEAQ (reference sequence). CDR3 sequence reads: CASSTRQGLSLSYEQYF. CDR3 in DNA: TGTGCCAGCAGCACCCGACAGGGGCTAAGCCTCTCCTACGAGCAGTACTTC. Looking up the rest from reference TRBV7-9 and TRBJ2-7 gives the full variable domain: DTGVSQNPRHKITKRGQNVTFRCDPISEHNRLYWYRQTLGQGPEFLTYFQNEAQLEKSRLLSDRFSAERPKGSFSTLEIQRTEQGDSAMYLCASSTRQGLSLSYEQYFGPGTRLTVT.

This clonotype was detected only a few times. The chain combines TRBV7-9 with TRBJ1-1; TRBD1 aligns across 7 bases. CDR1 SEHNR and CDR2 FQNEAQ come from the germline V gene (reference sequence). The CDR3 loop spans 14 amino acids. V trimming: 8 bases; J trimming: 4 bases; junction bases outside the gene matches: 10. This CDR3 reads CASGTIQGPTEAFF. Written as DNA, the CDR3 is TGTGCCAGCGGTACAATACAGGGGCCCACTGAAGCTTTCTTT.

The chain employs TRBV20-1 and TRBJ2-7, with 10 positions matching TRBD2. Germline loops: CDR1 DFQATT, CDR2 SNEGSKA (reference sequence). V gave up 1 base and J gave up 4 bases; unmatched junction bases: 7. The CDR3 is 15 residues long. CDR3 DNA sequence: TGCAGTGCTAGAGTACCCGGGACTAGCGTTTACGAGCAGTACTTC. This codes for CSARVPGTSVYEQYF.

This chain uses TRBV6-2 or TRBV6-3 with TRBJ2-3; TRBD2 aligns across 13 bases. This CDR3 region has 15 residues. V trimming: 2 bases; J trimming: 6 bases; junction bases outside the gene matches: 2. Germline V gene sequence: CDR1 MNHEY, CDR2 SVGEGT. The CDR3 DNA reads TGTGCCAGCAGTTACACGACTAGCGGGAGGGATACGCAGTATTTT. This sequence encodes CASSYTTSGRDTQYF.

CDR3 in DNA: TGTGCCAGCAGCTTAGAAGCGGGAGCCCCCCACTCCTACAATGAGCAGTTCTTC. This encodes CASSLEAGAPHSYNEQFF. The rearrangement joins TRBV7-6 to TRBJ2-1, with TRBD2 matching 8 bases. In germline, CDR1 is SGHVS, CDR2 FNYEAQ. The ends lost 1 base at V and 0 bases at J; junction bases unmatched: 8. The CDR3 loop spans 18 amino acids.

The chain has TRBV10-3 and TRBJ2-1, with 8 bases matching TRBD1. This CDR3 is 15 amino acids long. V dropped 7 bases and J dropped 7; count of bases not matched to a gene: 12. The germline gives CDR1 ENHRY, CDR2 SYGVKD. CDR3 DNA: TGTGCCATCAATGATCCCGGGACAGGAGAAAATGAGCAGTTCTTC. It is translated as CAINDPGTGENEQFF.

The J gene is TRBJ2-4, the V gene TRBV6-5; D is unresolved. Germline V CDR1 and CDR2: MNHEY, SVGAGI. V shed 7 bases and J shed 5 bases, with 9 bases lying between them. CDR3 length: 12 amino acids. CDR3 sequence reads: CASTGPENIQYF. The DNA for the CDR3 is TGTGCCAGCACGGGCCCCGAAAACATTCAGTACTTC.

This sequence joins TRBV6-5 and TRBJ2-1; 11 bases align to TRBD2. Trimming cost V 5 bases and J 8 bases; bases outside gene matches: 5. Germline values: CDR1 MNHEY, CDR2 SVGAGI. CDR3 length: 14 residues. This CDR3 reads CASSRGTSGHEQFF. CDR3 nucleotides: TGTGCCAGCAGTAGGGGGACTAGCGGCCATGAGCAGTTCTTC.

This clonotype was detected ten times or more. V is TRBV4-1 and J is TRBJ2-3; TRBD1 aligns across 9 bases. Germline loops: CDR1 MGHRA, CDR2 YSYEKL. The CDR3 is 16 amino acids. V shed 3 bases and J 5 bases; nucleotides not matched to a gene: 9. DNA for the CDR3: TGCGCCAGCAGCCAGGCCCGGGACAGGGACCGAGATACGCAGTATTTT. It translates to CASSQARDRDRDTQYF.

This clonotype has at least ten counts. V gene TRBV7-2 combines with J gene TRBJ2-1; D is ambiguous. Germline CDR1 and CDR2: SGHTA and FQGNSA. The length of the CDR3 is 16 residues. The V end was cut by 3 bases, the J end by 0 bases, with 12 bases between. CDR3 bases: TGTGCCAGCAGCTTGTCCCGACAAAGCTCCTACAATGAGCAGTTCTTC. This codes for CASSLSRQSSYNEQFF.

Only a few counts were recorded for this clonotype. The gene calls are TRBV29-1 and TRBJ2-2; a possible D gene is TRBD1 (5 bases). Germline loops: CDR1 SQVTM, CDR2 ANQGSEA. The V gene lost 4 bases and the J gene lost 4 bases, with 13 bases spanning the gap. The CDR3 runs to 14 residues. The CDR3 DNA follows: TGCAGCGTTGCAGGGTCTGGTGGCACCGGGGAGCTGTTTTTT. It is translated as CSVAGSGGTGELFF.

This clonotype occurred a few times. The rearrangement links TRBV10-3 to TRBJ2-7; 10 bases are a match to TRBD2. Trimming at V came to 6 bases and at J to 0 bases, leaving 14 bases not matched to a gene. Per germline, CDR1 ENHRY and CDR2 SYGVKD. The CDR3 is 18 amino acids. The CDR3 DNA reads TGTGCCATCAGATCTAGAACCGGACTAGCGGAGAGCTCCTACGAGCAGTACTTC. The encoded protein is CAIRSRTGLAESSYEQYF.

The CDR3 DNA is TGTGCCAGCAGTCGGGGGGCGGGGGACACTGAAGCTTTCTTT. The encoded protein is CASSRGAGDTEAFF. The chain links TRBV6-4 to TRBJ1-1; D possibly corresponds to TRBD1 (6 bases). CDR3 length equals 14 residues. CDR1 and CDR2 from the germline V gene are MRHNA and SNTAGT. V dropped 5 bases and J dropped 3 bases, with 13 bases sitting between them.

Concerning this clonotype: A read error is possible here, since a much larger clone lies one base away. The chain couples TRBV6-5 to TRBJ2-7; 9 bases agree with TRBD2. From germline, CDR1 is MNHEY and CDR2 SVGAGI. The CDR3 runs 16 residues. Germline trimming cut 0 bases from V and 1 base from J; bases unmatched to any gene: 4. CDR3 region: CASSYSDLAGSYEQYF. The CDR3 region has the DNA TGTGCCAGCAGTTACTCGGATCTAGCGGGATCCTACGAGCAGTACTTC.

The CDR3 DNA reads as TGTGCCAGCAGCTTAGGGACTAATTACAATGAGCAGTTCTTC. Translated, it gives CASSLGTNYNEQFF. This chain connects TRBV11-2 to TRBJ2-1, with D maybe TRBD2 (6 bases). V lost 1 base and J lost 4, with 8 bases in between. This CDR3 is 14 amino acids long. From germline, CDR1 is SGHAT and CDR2 FQNNGV.

The CDR3 reads CSASRLVRVDTQYF. The CDR3 DNA follows: TGCAGTGCCTCAAGACTAGTTCGTGTGGATACGCAGTATTTT. This chain connects TRBV20-1 to TRBJ2-3; D might be TRBD2 (6 bases). Germline loops: CDR1 DFQATT, CDR2 SNEGSKA (reference sequence). V lost 6 bases, J lost 6 bases, and 19 bases lay in between. The CDR3 consists of 14 residues.

CDR3 coding DNA: TGTGCCAGTAGTACGACACAGGGATCTCCGAATCAGCCCCAGCATTTT. As protein: CASSTTQGSPNQPQHF. The chain joins TRBV19 to TRBJ1-5; D perhaps matches TRBD1 (6 bases). Germline CDR1 reads LNHDA; CDR2 reads SQIVND (reference sequence). Trimming cost V 4 bases and J 4 bases, with 17 bases left between them. The CDR3 runs to 16 residues.

The genes are TRBV27 and TRBJ2-1; D call uncertain. CDR1 MNHEY and CDR2 SMNVEV come from the germline V gene (reference sequence). This CDR3 is 13 amino acids long. Trimming left V 6 bases short and J 8 bases short, with 14 bases between. The CDR3 DNA is TGTGCCAGCAGCCTCTTACGGGCTGATGAGCAGTTCTTC. Translation gives CASSLLRADEQFF.

This clonotype occurred a few times. The rearrangement links TRBV5-4 to TRBJ2-3; D is undetermined. CDR1 SGHNT and CDR2 YYREEE come from the germline V gene (reference sequence). The CDR3 runs to 15 residues. V was cut by 0 bases and J by 4 bases, with 12 bases left in between. CDR3 DNA sequence: TGTGCCAGCAGCTTGGTTCCTCCCGGCGCAGATACGCAGTATTTT. Encoded protein: CASSLVPPGADTQYF.

The genes are TRBV7-9 and TRBJ1-2; D is ambiguous. Trimming left V 3 bases short and J 4 bases short, with 9 bases between. Germline CDR1 reads SEHNR; CDR2 reads FQNEAQ (reference sequence). The CDR3 is 13 amino acids. This chain's CDR3 is CASSFAGSYGYTF. In DNA form, the CDR3 reads TGTGCCAGCAGCTTTGCCGGGAGCTATGGCTACACCTTC.

The rearrangement joins TRBV25-1 to TRBJ2-1; D remains ambiguous. CDR1 and CDR2 from the germline V gene are MGHDK and SYGVNS. The CDR3 is 14 amino acids. Trimming left V 2 bases short and J 6 bases short, with 11 bases between. The CDR3 DNA reads as TGTGCCAGCAGTGAAGGCGCCACAACCAATGAGCAGTTCTTC. It codes for CASSEGATTNEQFF.

The chain uses TRBV7-6 and TRBJ2-7; 7 bases fit TRBD2. The ends lost 0 bases at V and 3 bases at J; junction bases unmatched: 5. Germline V CDR1 and CDR2: SGHVS, FNYEAQ. The CDR3 length is 15 residues. This CDR3 is CASSLASGGSYEQYV. CDR3 nucleotide sequence: TGTGCCAGCAGCTTAGCTTCCGGCGGGAGCTACGAGCAGTACGTC.

This clonotype came up a few times. For the CDR3, the DNA is TGCAGTGCCGGGGCTATTCTCAATGAGCAGTTCTTC. Its protein product is CSAGAILNEQFF. V and J are TRBV20-1 and TRBJ2-1; D may match TRBD1 or TRBD2 (5 bases each). Germline values: CDR1 DFQATT, CDR2 SNEGSKA (reference sequence). The CDR3 extends over 12 amino acids. V was trimmed by 6 bases and J by 6 bases, leaving 12 bases between them.

This clonotype was seen more than once but under ten times. V and J are TRBV6-5 and TRBJ2-1, with a weak D call TRBD1 (6 bases). Germline assignment: CDR1 MNHEY and CDR2 SVGAGI. This CDR3 spans 12 amino acids. Trimming left V 5 bases short and J 10 bases short, with 12 bases between. The CDR3 region is CASSNARGEQFF. The CDR3 coding sequence is TGTGCCAGCAGTAACGCTAGGGGGGAGCAGTTCTTC.

A few counts support this clonotype. The chain's CDR3 is CASSFRQGMAETQYF. CDR3 DNA sequence: TGTGCCAGCAGCTTCCGACAGGGTATGGCAGAGACCCAGTACTTC. The chain links TRBV7-6 to TRBJ2-5, with 7 bases identical to TRBD1. V lost 3 bases to trimming and J lost 4 bases; unmatched junction nucleotides: 8. Germline V lookup: CDR1 SGHVS, CDR2 FNYEAQ. The CDR3 runs to 15 residues.

Many counts were recorded for this clonotype. The CDR3 region is CASRQPGLGAHEQYF. The DNA for the CDR3 is TGTGCCAGCAGGCAACCGGGACTAGGGGCCCACGAGCAGTACTTC. The chain uses TRBV6-1 and TRBJ2-7; 8 bases fit TRBD2. V trimming: 6 bases; J trimming: 5 bases; junction bases outside the gene matches: 12. The CDR3 is 15 amino acids. From germline, CDR1 is MNHNS and CDR2 SASEGT.

J is TRBJ1-2 and V is TRBV19; 8 bases line up with TRBD1. V lost 5 bases and J lost 4; bases outside the gene matches: 9. The CDR3 is 15 residues long. The V gene's germline CDR1 is LNHDA and CDR2 SQIVND (reference sequence). CDR3 in DNA: TGTGCCAGTAGTTTACACGGACAGGGAATCTATGGCTACACCTTC. It yields the protein CASSLHGQGIYGYTF.

This clonotype was found many times. In DNA, the CDR3 is TGTGCCAGCAGCCCGGCTGGAGGGGGCGAGCAGTACTTC. This sequence encodes CASSPAGGGEQYF. The V and J genes are TRBV7-2 and TRBJ2-7; D tentatively fits TRBD1 or TRBD2 (6 bases each). Germline-derived CDR1 and CDR2 are SGHTA and FQGNSA. The CDR3 contains 13 residues. V was shortened by 5 bases and J by 6 bases, with 14 bases between the two germline ends.